The present entry profiles one TCR beta chain with its context. No antigen is known for it. Through a sample-barcoded 5' primer and a J-beta primer mix, a second PCR was run for about 6 to 11 cycles. Each cDNA molecule, via a template-switch adaptor with 12 random nucleotides, was tagged. TCRdb reprocessed the 5' RACE reads via MiXCR and lists one record per CDR3 protein. The sample includes roughly 730,000 distinct CDR3 sequences, around three fifths of them seen just once. This record comes from a study of blood T cells in healthy people across ages. Study as a whole: In model experiments, template switching was able to capture about one barcoded beta molecule for every two T cells that were present.

Study-level points and caveats: Older individuals had lower TCR beta diversity per million T cells (the decline was roughly linear).

Trimming left V 4 bases short and J 1 base short, with 15 bases between. Germline V gene sequence: CDR1 SGHRS, CDR2 YFSETQ. CDR3 length equals 17 residues. The chain couples TRBV5-1 to TRBJ2-6; possible D gene TRBD1, 6 bases. The sample was blood. The source of this sequence is a man between 35 and 55 years old in good health. CDR3 residues: CASSPSGENSGANVLTF. As DNA, the CDR3 is TGCGCCAGCAGCCCGTCAGGGGAAAATTCTGGGGCCAACGTCCTGACTTTC. The entire variable domain, with the rest obtained from reference TRBV5-1 and TRBJ2-6, is as follows: KAGVTQTPRYLIKTRGQQVTLSCSPISGHRSVSWYQQTPGQGLQFLFEYFSETQRNKGNFPGRFSGRQFSNSRSEMNVSTLELGDSALYLCASSPSGENSGANVLTFGAGSRLTVL.